These 22 T cell receptor beta chains were all obtained from the same sample, sequenced in a study of T cells after yellow fever vaccination. TCRdb used MiXCR to reprocess the 5' RACE reads, holding one entry per CDR3 protein. There are roughly 350,000 distinct CDR3 sequences in the sample; over 3.5% occur only once, and 20% to 25% lies in the top ten. Specimen: PBMCs, collected 5 days after the yellow fever booster vaccination. These TCRs come from a man aged 18-30 years who received the YFV17D yellow fever vaccine.

This clonotype has ten or more counts. The genes are TRBV4-3 and TRBJ2-7; D may be TRBD2 (6 bases). CDR1 and CDR2 from the germline V gene are LGHNA and YSLEER. Trimming stripped 1 base from V and 3 bases from J, with 10 bases between. This CDR3 has 14 residues. CDR3 loop: CASSQARGGYEQYF. CDR3 coding DNA: TGCGCCAGCAGCCAAGCCCGGGGAGGCTACGAGCAGTACTTC.

The chain is built from TRBV5-4 and TRBJ1-4, with D unresolved. This CDR3 region has 15 residues. Germline V lookup: CDR1 SGHNT, CDR2 YYREEE (reference sequence). V dropped 1 base and J dropped 7 bases, with 14 bases sitting between them. The CDR3 nucleotides are TGTGCCAGCAGCTTGAACGGCAAACTGGTTGAAAAACTGTTTTTT. Translated, it gives CASSLNGKLVEKLFF. Full variable domain (rest looked up from reference TRBV5-4 and TRBJ1-4): ETGVTQSPTHLIKTRGQQVTLRCSSQSGHNTVSWYQQALGQGPQFIFQYYREEENGRGNFPPRFSGLQFPNYSSELNVNALELDDSALYLCASSLNGKLVEKLFFGSGTQLSVL.

This clonotype appeared a few times. The chain employs TRBV9 and TRBJ1-6, with D perhaps matching TRBD1 (6 bases). The CDR3 loop spans 14 amino acids. The V end lost 1 base, the J end lost 9 bases, and 11 bases lay between the germline ends. Germline V CDR1 and CDR2: SGDLS, YYNGEE. The CDR3 region has the DNA TGTGCCAGCAGCGTATCGGGGGACATTTCACCCCTCCACTTT. The encoded protein is CASSVSGDISPLHF.

This clonotype was counted only a few times. CDR3 residues: CASSDPSDARIGQFF. The CDR3 nucleotides are TGTGCCAGCAGTGACCCCTCGGACGCCCGTATTGGGCAGTTCTTC. The chain couples TRBV6-5 to TRBJ2-1, with D uncertain. This CDR3 has 15 amino acids. The germline CDR1 and CDR2 sequences are MNHEY and SVGAGI. V was shortened by 5 bases and J by 12 bases, with 23 bases between the two germline ends.

This clonotype has just a few counts. This sequence joins TRBV18 and TRBJ2-5; a possible D gene is TRBD2 (7 bases). CDR1 KGHSH and CDR2 LQKENI come from the germline V gene. The V and J ends lost 1 base and 5 bases respectively, with 14 bases between them. The CDR3 is made up of 15 amino acids. CDR3 DNA: TGTGCCAGCTCACCACGGGGGGGCCAGAGGGAGACCCAGTACTTC. This encodes CASSPRGGQRETQYF. The variable domain in full, completed from reference TRBV18 and TRBJ2-5, reads NAGVMQNPRHLVRRRGQEARLRCSPMKGHSHVYWYRQLPEEGLKFMVYLQKENIIDESGMPKERFSAEFPKEGPSILRIQQVVRGDSAAYFCASSPRGGQRETQYFGPGTRLLVL.

Ten or more counts support this clonotype. The chain is built from TRBV3-1 and TRBJ2-3, with 11 positions matching TRBD2. The CDR3 length is 17 residues. Germline V gene sequence: CDR1 LGHDT, CDR2 YNNKEL (reference sequence). Trimming cost V 0 bases and J 2 bases; bases outside gene matches: 4. CDR3 nucleotides: TGTGCCAGCAGCCAAGATCTAGCGGGGGGCCACACAGATACGCAGTATTTT. Its translation: CASSQDLAGGHTDTQYF.

This clonotype was seen only a few times. This chain uses TRBV5-5 with TRBJ1-3; D is possibly TRBD1 (5 bases). The CDR3 sequence is 14 residues long. The germline V and J ends were trimmed by 4 bases and 5 bases, with 13 bases remaining between them. Germline CDR1 and CDR2: SGHKS and YYEKEE (reference sequence). The CDR3 DNA sequence: TGTGCCAGCAGCATAGGACACATTCGAAACACCATATATTTT. Its protein product is CASSIGHIRNTIYF.

The chain carries TRBV5-1 and TRBJ2-2; tentative D call: TRBD1 (5 bases). The CDR3 totals 14 residues. V was pared by 3 bases and J by 4 bases, with 10 bases between. The germline V gene has CDR1 SGHRS and CDR2 YFSETQ. In nucleotides, the CDR3 is TGCGCCAGCAGCTCCGACAGTAGCACCGGGGAGCTGTTTTTT. This translates into CASSSDSSTGELFF.

The chain has TRBV4-1 and TRBJ1-2; D uncertain. With 0 bases removed from V and 7 bases from J, the gap between germline ends came to 24 bases. The CDR3 runs 18 residues. Germline lookup yields CDR1 MGHRA and CDR2 YSYEKL. Here the CDR3 reads CASSQDVPRFRIVGGYTF. Here the CDR3 DNA reads TGCGCCAGCAGCCAAGATGTCCCACGTTTCAGGATTGTGGGTGGCTACACCTTC.

The chain links TRBV29-1 to TRBJ1-1; D is undetermined. The V end was cut by 4 bases, the J end by 1 base, with 7 bases between. Germline V gene sequence: CDR1 SQVTM, CDR2 ANQGSEA. This CDR3 comprises 12 residues. Here the CDR3 DNA reads TGCAGCGTTGTCCGGGGGAACACTGAAGCTTTCTTT. This codes for CSVVRGNTEAFF.

The rearrangement links TRBV19 to TRBJ2-1; D gene ambiguous. V lost 6 bases, J lost 8 bases, and 14 bases lay in between. This CDR3 has 13 residues. Germline lookup yields CDR1 LNHDA and CDR2 SQIVND (reference sequence). Here the CDR3 DNA reads TGTGCCAGTAGCCCCTCAACCTGGGATGAGCAGTTCTTC. Translation: CASSPSTWDEQFF. Full variable domain (missing parts from reference TRBV19 and TRBJ2-1): DGGITQSPKYLFRKEGQNVTLSCEQNLNHDAMYWYRQDPGQGLRLIYYSQIVNDFQKGDIAEGYSVSREKKESFPLTVTSAQKNPTAFYLCASSPSTWDEQFFGPGTRLTVL.

This clonotype was observed at least ten times. The J gene is TRBJ1-1, the V gene TRBV5-1; 11 bases agree with TRBD1. The germline CDR1 and CDR2 sequences are SGHRS and YFSETQ. This CDR3 contains 17 residues. The junction had 10 bases not matched to a gene; V was cut back by 3 bases and J by 3 bases. The CDR3 region is CASSSWTGGEGDTEAFF. CDR3 DNA: TGCGCCAGCAGCTCATGGACAGGGGGCGAGGGGGACACTGAAGCTTTCTTT.

This clonotype was seen only a few times. The V and J genes are TRBV15 and TRBJ2-7, with D possibly being TRBD1 (6 bases). The CDR3 length is 14 residues. Germline V gene sequence: CDR1 LNHNV, CDR2 YYDKDF (reference sequence). The V end lost 3 bases, the J end lost 3 bases, and 12 bases lay between the germline ends. Here the CDR3 reads CATSREQGFYEQYF. In DNA form, the CDR3 reads TGTGCCACCAGCAGGGAACAGGGTTTCTACGAGCAGTACTTC.

This chain connects TRBV12-3 or TRBV12-4 to TRBJ2-1; 8 bases are shared with TRBD1. V trimming: 7 bases; J trimming: 3 bases; junction bases outside the gene matches: 2. This CDR3 is 13 amino acids long. The CDR3 DNA sequence: TGTGCCAGCACTGGGACAGGCTACAATGAGCAGTTCTTC. Translated: CASTGTGYNEQFF.

This clonotype was seen ten or more times. The chain recombines TRBV5-6 with TRBJ1-6; D is ambiguous. The CDR3 is 13 residues long. V shed 6 bases and J shed 7 bases, with 11 bases lying between them. CDR1 is SGHDT, CDR2 YYEEEE, per germline. CDR3 DNA sequence: TGTGCCAGCAAATACGGAGGGAATTCACCCCTCCACTTT. Its translation: CASKYGGNSPLHF.

This clonotype has only a few counts. The gene calls are TRBV20-1 and TRBJ2-1; the D gene could be TRBD1 or TRBD2 (5 bases each). V was trimmed by 3 bases and J by 5 bases, leaving 14 bases between them. Germline V CDR1 and CDR2: DFQATT, SNEGSKA (reference sequence). This CDR3 spans 14 amino acids. CDR3 sequence (DNA): TGCAGTGCTAGGTCGGGGCCAGTCGACAATGAGCAGTTCTTC. Translating gives CSARSGPVDNEQFF.

This clonotype was found a few times. The chain carries TRBV11-2 and TRBJ1-2, with D perhaps matching TRBD1 (5 bases). Trimming shortened V by 10 bases and J by 4 bases, and 16 bases separated the two germline ends. The germline gives CDR1 SGHAT, CDR2 FQNNGV. CDR3 length equals 13 residues. The CDR3 here is CAIAGDPSYGYTF. The CDR3 region has the DNA TGTGCCATAGCGGGGGATCCTAGCTATGGCTACACCTTC.

In its sample, this clonotype was seen a few times. The chain joins TRBV10-3 to TRBJ1-1, with a possible D match to TRBD1 (5 bases). The CDR3 is made up of 13 amino acids. The V gene lost 8 bases and the J gene lost 3 bases, with 13 bases spanning the gap. Germline V CDR1 and CDR2: ENHRY, SYGVKD. As DNA, the CDR3 is TGTGCCATCGGGGGGATCAGGGACACTGAAGCTTTCTTT. Its translation: CAIGGIRDTEAFF.

The chain couples TRBV20-1 to TRBJ2-3, with 9 bases matching TRBD1. The germline gives CDR1 DFQATT, CDR2 SNEGSKA (reference sequence). The CDR3 runs to 16 residues. V shed 2 bases, J shed 6 bases, and the junction held 12 bases outside the gene matches. The CDR3 loop reads CSARSVRDRAVDTQYF. The CDR3 bases are TGCAGTGCTAGAAGTGTCCGGGACAGGGCCGTGGATACGCAGTATTTT.

The chain carries TRBV10-2 and TRBJ2-1; no definite D call. The germline V and J ends were trimmed by 3 bases and 3 bases, with 9 bases remaining between them. CDR1 is WSHSY and CDR2 is SAAADI in the germline V gene. The CDR3 covers 14 residues. CDR3 region: CASSEMGNYNEQFF. The CDR3 bases are TGCGCCAGCAGTGAAATGGGTAACTACAATGAGCAGTTCTTC.

This sequence joins TRBV20-1 and TRBJ2-5; D is unclear. Germline V CDR1 and CDR2: DFQATT, SNEGSKA (reference sequence). V was cut by 3 bases and J by 4 bases, with 6 bases left in between. The CDR3 spans 11 residues. In nucleotides, the CDR3 is TGCAGTGCTAGTGCAGCAGAGACCCAGTACTTC. Its protein product is CSASAAETQYF.

The chain carries TRBV27 and TRBJ1-3; TRBD1 matches 7 bases. Per the germline V gene, CDR1 is MNHEY and CDR2 is SMNVEV (reference sequence). The CDR3 totals 17 residues. The trim removed 5 bases at V and 4 bases at J, leaving 14 bases unmatched. CDR3 in DNA: TGTGCCAGCAGTCCATCCGGACAGGAAGGCCGCGGAAACACCATATATTTT. It encodes CASSPSGQEGRGNTIYF.